Listed below are T cell receptor beta chains from one sample, sequenced in a study of T cell responses to AZD1222 COVID-19 vaccine. Profiling relied on immunoSEQ multiplex PCR, and the TCRdb table lists in-frame clones only, not all of them. The sample has tens of thousands of clones; under 90% are singletons. The sample in question was peripheral blood, obtained on day 0 of AZD1222 vaccination. All receptors derive from an adult in good health. CDR3s include the opening cysteine and the closing phenylalanine or tryptophan. Fields, in order: D gene, J gene, clone size, V gene, CDR3 protein, CDR3 DNA. A D gene is named only where the DNA matches it firmly. A clone size is listed for some rows: how often the clone was seen (once, few, many), or a class if it is expanded.

NA TRBJ1-6 NA TRBV19 CASSLLRNSPLHF TGTGCCAGTAGTCTCTTAAGAAATTCACCCCTCCACTTT
NA TRBJ1-1 few TRBV4-1 CASSALTHPEAFF TGCGCCAGCAGCGCCCTGACCCACCCTGAAGCTTTCTTT
TRBD1 TRBJ2-2 NA TRBV30 CAWSAYRGLTGENTGELFF TGTGCCTGGAGTGCGTACAGGGGGCTGACGGGCGAGAACACCGGGGAGCTGTTTTTT
TRBD1 TRBJ1-4 once TRBV4-2 CASSQDPRGIEKLFF TGTGCCAGCAGCCAAGATCCCAGGGGGATAGAAAAACTGTTTTTT
NA TRBJ1-2 NA TRBV10-2 CASSDRGRGKEDYTF TGCGCCAGCAGTGACCGTGGTCGGGGGAAGGAGGACTACACCTTC
NA TRBJ1-1 NA TRBV5-1 CASSSGAEAFF TGCGCCAGCAGCTCAGGGGCTGAAGCTTTCTTT
NA TRBJ1-6 NA TRBV11-2 CASSRNGWGASKDSPLHF TGTGCCAGCAGCCGAAACGGATGGGGGGCGAGCAAGGATTCACCCCTCCACTTT
NA TRBJ2-3 NA TRBV5-1 CASSLGLSTDTQYF TGCGCCAGCAGCTTGGGGCTTAGCACAGATACGCAGTATTTT
NA TRBJ2-1 NA TRBV2 CASSEEAVRDSRQFF TGTGCCAGCAGTGAAGAAGCCGTAAGGGACTCCCGGCAGTTCTTC
NA TRBJ1-1 NA TRBV29-1 CSVGSGNTEAFF TGCAGCGTTGGGTCTGGAAACACTGAAGCTTTCTTT
TRBD2 TRBJ2-7 NA TRBV10-1 CASSEASGRTPSYEQYF TGCGCCAGCAGTGAGGCTAGCGGGAGGACCCCATCCTACGAGCAGTACTTC
NA TRBJ1-5 NA TRBV7-2 CASSLNGGRGSNQPQHF TGTGCCAGCAGCCTGAATGGGGGGCGCGGGAGCAATCAGCCCCAGCATTTT
NA TRBJ1-5 NA TRBV19 CATRGLQPQHF TGTGCCACCCGTGGCCTTCAGCCCCAGCATTTT
NA TRBJ1-5 NA TRBV2 CASRDTDVSNQPQHF TGTGCCAGCAGAGACACGGACGTCTCCAATCAGCCCCAGCATTTT
TRBD1 TRBJ1-2 NA TRBV3-1/TRBV3-2 CASSGTGDSYGYTF TGTGCCAGCAGCGGGACAGGGGATTCCTATGGCTACACCTTC
TRBD1 TRBJ1-4 once TRBV6-6 CASSNRQGTNEKLFF TGTGCCAGCAGCAACCGACAGGGCACTAATGAAAAACTGTTTTTT
NA TRBJ1-2 NA TRBV18 CASSPRDTANYGYTF TGTGCCAGCTCACCACGGGACACAGCTAACTATGGCTACACCTTC
NA TRBJ1-2 NA TRBV30 CAWRDPRESGFYGYTF TGTGCCTGGAGGGACCCCAGGGAGTCAGGGTTCTATGGCTACACCTTC
NA TRBJ1-2 NA TRBV19 CASSKGYGYTF TGTGCCAGTAGTAAAGGCTATGGCTACACCTTC
TRBD1 TRBJ1-1 NA TRBV6-5 CASSGGQKAFF TGTGCCAGCAGCGGGGGACAGAAAGCTTTCTTT
NA TRBJ1-2 NA TRBV28 CASSSTPGSSGYTF TGTGCCAGCAGTTCAACCCCCGGCAGTTCTGGCTACACCTTC
NA TRBJ1-6 NA TRBV10-2 CASRVGGDSPLHF TGCGCCAGCAGAGTAGGTGGGGATTCACCCCTCCACTTT
NA TRBJ2-5 NA TRBV5-6 CASSLAETQYF TGTGCCAGCAGCTTGGCGGAGACCCAGTACTTC
NA TRBJ1-1 once TRBV19 CASSIPGQTEAFF TGTGCCAGTAGTATACCGGGGCAGACTGAAGCTTTCTTT
NA TRBJ1-6 NA TRBV2 CASSPSGSDSPLHF TGTGCCAGCAGTCCATCGGGGTCCGATTCACCCCTCCACTTT
NA TRBJ1-4 once TRBV15 CATSRAGSEKLFF TGTGCCACCAGCAGAGCAGGGAGCGAAAAACTGTTTTTT
NA TRBJ2-7 few TRBV27 CASRAHSTYEQYF TGTGCCAGCAGAGCCCACAGCACCTACGAGCAGTACTTC
TRBD1 TRBJ2-1 NA TRBV4-2 CASSQDPGGYNEQFF TGTGCCAGCAGCCAAGACCCAGGGGGCTACAATGAGCAGTTCTTC
NA TRBJ2-1 NA TRBV7-2 CASSLRGDEQFF TGTGCCAGCAGCTTAAGGGGTGATGAGCAGTTCTTC
NA TRBJ1-2 NA TRBV30 CAWEGNGYTF TGTGCCTGGGAGGGAAATGGCTACACCTTC
TRBD1 TRBJ1-1 NA TRBV2 CASSLTGVNTEAFF TGTGCCAGCAGCCTAACAGGGGTGAACACTGAAGCTTTCTTT
TRBD1 TRBJ1-5 NA TRBV7-6 CASSLSGQAGQPQHF TGTGCCAGCAGCTTAAGCGGACAGGCGGGTCAGCCCCAGCATTTT
NA TRBJ2-1 NA TRBV27 CASRTATSYNEQFF TGTGCCAGCAGGACAGCGACCTCCTACAATGAGCAGTTCTTC
TRBD1 TRBJ1-3 NA TRBV4-2 CASSQVTGGGNTIYF TGTGCCAGCAGCCAAGTGACAGGGGGGGGAAACACCATATATTTT
TRBD1 TRBJ2-5 NA TRBV24-1 CATSDAGTGKETQYF TGTGCCACCAGTGATGCCGGGACAGGGAAGGAGACCCAGTACTTC